This TCR beta chain was sequenced during a study of Ad26.COV2.S vaccination and SARS-CoV-2 variants. The treatment denotes: roughly 18 received Ad26.COV2.S at low or high dose, single or two shots; about 5 received placebo; per-sample allocation not given. It was on day 63 after the first vaccine or placebo injection that samples were taken. The CDR3 contains 17 residues. Trimming removed 2 bases from V and 0 bases from J; junction bases left unmatched: 6. CDR1 SGHTA and CDR2 FQGNSA come from the germline V gene. Data came from immunoSEQ multiplex PCR; TCRdb stores just in-frame clones and leaves some out. The data show some 320,000 clones, with over 80% seen just once and around 2.2% held by the top ten.

The starting material was peripheral blood, obtained in a trial of Ad26.COV2.S vaccine versus placebo. The V and J genes are TRBV7-2 and TRBJ2-1, with TRBD1 matching over 8 bases. The receptor's source is a person between 18 and 60 years old who received the Ad26.COV2.S COVID-19 vaccine or a placebo. The CDR3 DNA follows: TGTGCCAGCAGCTTAAGGGACAGGCAAAGCTCCTACAATGAGCAGTTCTTC. This gives the protein CASSLRDRQSSYNEQFF.